Presented here are 23 T cell receptor beta chains from one specimen sequenced in a study of blood T cell repertoires in COVID-19. Produced via immunoSEQ multiplex PCR; TCRdb's table is partial and in-frame only. The sample carries roughly 180,000 clones, roughly 78% recorded once. Input material: peripheral blood. These receptors were taken from a woman aged 55-75 years with COVID-19, enrolled during active disease.

The rearrangement uses TRBV5-4 and TRBJ1-1; D remains ambiguous. With 0 bases removed from V and 8 bases from J, the gap between germline ends came to 11 bases. This CDR3 has 13 amino acids. Germline V CDR1 and CDR2: SGHNT, YYREEE (reference sequence). The CDR3 sequence is CASSLEKPLEAFF. CDR3 nucleotide sequence: TGTGCCAGCAGCTTGGAGAAGCCCTTGGAAGCTTTCTTT.

V gene TRBV6-5 combines with J gene TRBJ2-1; 11 bases are shared with TRBD2. V shed 5 bases, J shed 8 bases, and the junction held 8 bases outside the gene matches. CDR1 and CDR2 (germline): MNHEY, SVGAGI. The CDR3 runs to 15 residues. CDR3 nucleotide sequence: TGTGCCAGCAGTCCCCGTGGACTAGCGGGCCATGAGCAGTTCTTC. It encodes CASSPRGLAGHEQFF.

V is TRBV20-1 and J is TRBJ2-1, with D perhaps matching TRBD2 (6 bases). Per the germline V gene, CDR1 is DFQATT and CDR2 is SNEGSKA (reference sequence). Trimming took 3 bases from V and 4 from J, leaving 16 bases between them. The CDR3 spans 15 residues. CDR3 sequence reads: CSASVSGNTYNEQFF. The CDR3 DNA follows: TGCAGTGCTAGTGTTAGCGGCAACACTTACAATGAGCAGTTCTTC.

The J gene is TRBJ2-1, the V gene TRBV7-9; TRBD2 is a possible D gene (5 bases). The CDR3 spans 14 residues. Germline values: CDR1 SEHNR, CDR2 FQNEAQ (reference sequence). The V gene lost 2 bases and the J gene lost 6 bases, with 11 bases spanning the gap. The CDR3 loop is CASSLRRESNEQFF. The CDR3 nucleotides read TGTGCCAGCAGCTTAAGAAGGGAGAGCAATGAGCAGTTCTTC.

The J gene is TRBJ1-5, the V gene TRBV28; 9 nucleotides align to TRBD1. Per germline, CDR1 MDHEN and CDR2 SYDVKM. CDR3 size: 18 residues. Trimming took 5 bases from V and 2 from J; bases not matched to a gene: 13. CDR3 nucleotides: TGTGCCAGCAGTCTACAGGGGGCGAGAACGAATCGCAATCAGCCCCAGCATTTT. This encodes CASSLQGARTNRNQPQHF.

This chain uses TRBV27 with TRBJ2-1; the D gene is possibly TRBD1 (6 bases). The germline V gene encodes CDR1 MNHEY and CDR2 SMNVEV (reference sequence). The CDR3 sequence is 17 residues long. V gave up 5 bases and J gave up 0 bases, with 17 bases separating them. The CDR3 here is CASSDRIRGSSYNEQFF. CDR3 sequence (DNA): TGTGCCAGCAGTGACCGGATTAGGGGGAGCTCCTACAATGAGCAGTTCTTC.

The chain has TRBV21-1 and TRBJ2-7; no DNA check was done on the table's D call, TRBD1. TRBV21-1 counts as a pseudogene. The CDR3 covers 17 residues. In nucleotides, the CDR3 is TGTGCCAGCAGCAAAGCCGCAGGGGATGGCCCCGACTACGAGCAGTACGTC. As protein: CASSKAAGDGPDYEQYV.

CDR3 nucleotide sequence: TGCGCCAGCAGCTTGGAGTCGGGGATCGCTGAGCAGTTCTTC. It yields the protein CASSLESGIAEQFF. The chain has TRBV5-1 and TRBJ2-1; D might be TRBD2 (5 bases). The germline gives CDR1 SGHRS, CDR2 YFSETQ. The CDR3 loop spans 14 amino acids. Trimming stripped 0 bases from V and 9 bases from J, with 13 bases between.

A single count supports this clone. The CDR3 is CASSYTRLAGGSRGELFF. The CDR3 coding sequence is TGTGCCAGCAGCTACACCCGTCTAGCGGGGGGCTCCCGGGGGGAGCTGTTTTTT. This chain connects TRBV7-3 to TRBJ2-2; 11 bases fit TRBD2. This CDR3 is 18 amino acids long. J gave up 8 bases and V 4 bases, and 15 bases lay outside the gene matches. Germline CDR1 and CDR2: SGHTA and FQGTGA.

This chain joins TRBV5-1 and TRBJ2-5; TRBD1 matches 7 bases. This CDR3 is built from 15 residues. Germline CDR1 and CDR2: SGHRS and YFSETQ. V lost 4 bases to trimming and J lost 1 base; unmatched junction nucleotides: 7. The CDR3 nucleotides are TGCGCCAGCAGCCCGTCCCCAGGGGGCCAAGAGACCCAGTACTTC. It encodes CASSPSPGGQETQYF.

This clone was detected only once. CDR3 nucleotide sequence: TGTGCCAGCAGCAAAGGGAGGGGGGCCAGCACAGATACGCAGTATTTT. This encodes CASSKGRGASTDTQYF. This chain joins TRBV5-4 and TRBJ2-3; D might be TRBD2 (7 bases). The CDR3 contains 16 residues. CDR1 is SGHNT, CDR2 YYREEE, per germline (reference sequence). Trimming took off 4 bases at V and 0 bases at J, with 15 bases between the two ends.

The chain has TRBV2 and TRBJ2-2, with 14 bases identical to TRBD2. The CDR3 sequence is 16 residues long. The trim removed 6 bases at V and 4 bases at J, leaving 4 bases unmatched. CDR1 is SNHLY, CDR2 FYNNEI, per germline. For the CDR3, the DNA is TGTGCCAGCAGCGCGGGACTAGCGGGGGCCACCGGGGAGCTGTTTTTT. Amino acid sequence: CASSAGLAGATGELFF.

This clone occurred many times. V is TRBV9 and J is TRBJ1-6, with a possible D match to TRBD1 (5 bases). V gave up 2 bases and J gave up 6 bases, with 21 bases separating them. Germline-derived CDR1 and CDR2 are SGDLS and YYNGEE. This CDR3 contains 18 residues. The CDR3 DNA sequence: TGTGCCAGCAGCGTTAGATTTGAGCCGGGGGAGAGTAATTCACCCCTCCACTTT. It yields the protein CASSVRFEPGESNSPLHF.

This chain connects TRBV7-9 to TRBJ2-1; D might be TRBD1 (6 bases). Deletions cut 2 bases from V and 6 bases from J, with 11 bases between. The CDR3 covers 14 residues. The germline V gene encodes CDR1 SEHNR and CDR2 FQNEAQ (reference sequence). CDR3 sequence: CASSLTGISNEQFF. The CDR3 DNA follows: TGTGCCAGCAGCTTAACAGGGATCAGCAATGAGCAGTTCTTC. Variable domain in full (rest from reference TRBV7-9 and TRBJ2-1): DTGVSQNPRHKITKRGQNVTFRCDPISEHNRLYWYRQTLGQGPEFLTYFQNEAQLEKSRLLSDRFSAERPKGSFSTLEIQRTEQGDSAMYLCASSLTGISNEQFFGPGTRLTVL.

The chain is built from TRBV18 and TRBJ2-5; 7 bases match TRBD1. J was trimmed by 7 bases and V by 6 bases; bases with no gene match: 11. Germline lookup yields CDR1 KGHSH and CDR2 LQKENI. This CDR3 spans 14 amino acids. The CDR3 DNA is TGTGCCAGCTCCCTGAAGACAGGGAAGGGGACCCAGTACTTC. Its translation: CASSLKTGKGTQYF.

The rearrangement joins TRBV19 to TRBJ2-1, with 8 bases identical to TRBD2. There are 15 residues in the CDR3. Trimming took 5 bases from V and 4 from J; bases not matched to a gene: 7. The germline gives CDR1 LNHDA, CDR2 SQIVND (reference sequence). The CDR3 region has the DNA TGTGCCAGTAGTGTAGCGGGATGGGAATACAATGAGCAGTTCTTC. It codes for CASSVAGWEYNEQFF. Looking up the rest from reference TRBV19 and TRBJ2-1 gives the full variable domain: DGGITQSPKYLFRKEGQNVTLSCEQNLNHDAMYWYRQDPGQGLRLIYYSQIVNDFQKGDIAEGYSVSREKKESFPLTVTSAQKNPTAFYLCASSVAGWEYNEQFFGPGTRLTVL.

The chain couples TRBV28 to TRBJ1-2; TRBD1 aligns across 7 bases. J gave up 8 bases and V 5 bases, and 5 bases lay outside the gene matches. The CDR3 is 12 residues long. Per the germline V gene, CDR1 is MDHEN and CDR2 is SYDVKM. The CDR3 DNA is TGTGCCAGCAGTCGCTACAGGGGAGGCTACACCTTC. Protein product: CASSRYRGGYTF.

The chain combines TRBV6-2 or TRBV6-3 with TRBJ2-1, with TRBD2 matching 9 bases. The CDR3 runs 13 residues. J was trimmed by 6 bases and V by 7 bases; bases with no gene match: 4. Looked up from germline, CDR1 is MNHEY and CDR2 is SVGEGT. The CDR3 region has the DNA TGTGCCAGCAACCCTAGCGGGACCAATGAGCAGTTCTTC. Its translation is CASNPSGTNEQFF.

CDR3 sequence: CASSQDPPPGTDLSSYNSPLHF. CDR3 DNA: TGTGCCAGCAGCCAAGATCCCCCTCCGGGAACCGACCTGAGCTCCTATAATTCACCCCTCCACTTT. This rearrangement joins TRBV4-2 to TRBJ1-6; D ambiguous. Germline V gene sequence: CDR1 LGHNA, CDR2 YNFKEQ. V was trimmed by 0 bases and J by 0 bases, leaving 24 bases between them. This CDR3 contains 22 residues.

This chain connects TRBV7-2 to TRBJ1-3; the D is unclear. CDR1 and CDR2 from the germline V gene are SGHTA and FQGNSA. The CDR3 length is 14 residues. The V end lost 7 bases, the J end lost 5 bases, and 15 bases lay between the germline ends. CDR3 residues: CASTVTGGRNTIYF. The CDR3, as DNA: TGTGCCAGCACCGTGACCGGCGGGAGAAACACCATATATTTT.

V is TRBV5-6 and J is TRBJ1-5, with D possibly TRBD1 on 5 matching bases. V was trimmed by 0 bases and J by 7 bases, leaving 11 bases between them. Germline lookup yields CDR1 SGHDT and CDR2 YYEEEE. There are 14 residues in the CDR3. The DNA for the CDR3 is TGTGCCAGCAGCTTGGGTCAGGGCTACCAGCCCCAGCATTTT. As protein: CASSLGQGYQPQHF.

The rearrangement links TRBV6-5 to TRBJ1-5; possible D gene TRBD1, 6 bases. V lost 2 bases and J lost 1, with 9 bases in between. The germline V gene has CDR1 MNHEY and CDR2 SVGAGI. The CDR3 contains 15 residues. The CDR3 DNA sequence: TGTGCCAGCAGTTACATGGGGGCGAGCAATCAGCCCCAGCATTTT. Translated, it gives CASSYMGASNQPQHF.

The gene calls are TRBV2 and TRBJ2-7, with D possibly TRBD1 on 6 matching bases. V gave up 6 bases and J gave up 5 bases, with 14 bases separating them. The CDR3 runs 13 residues. The germline V gene encodes CDR1 SNHLY and CDR2 FYNNEI. The CDR3 bases are TGTGCCAGCAGGAGGGACATGGGAAACGAGCAGTACGTC. Amino acids: CASRRDMGNEQYV.